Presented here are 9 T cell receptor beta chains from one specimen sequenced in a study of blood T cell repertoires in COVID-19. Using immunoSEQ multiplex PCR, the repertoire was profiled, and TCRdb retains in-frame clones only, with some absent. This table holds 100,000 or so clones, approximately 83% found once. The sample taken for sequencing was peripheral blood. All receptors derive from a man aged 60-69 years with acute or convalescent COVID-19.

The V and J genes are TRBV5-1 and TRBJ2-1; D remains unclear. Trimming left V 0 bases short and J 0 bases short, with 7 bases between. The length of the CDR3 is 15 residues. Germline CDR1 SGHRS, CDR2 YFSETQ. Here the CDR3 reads CASSLEVSSYNEQFF. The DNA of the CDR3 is TGCGCCAGCAGCTTGGAAGTTAGCTCCTACAATGAGCAGTTCTTC.

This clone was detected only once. The DNA of the CDR3 is TGTGCCAGTAGTATCGCGGGCCCGGGGTCCCACGAGCAGTACTTC. It encodes CASSIAGPGSHEQYF. The chain carries TRBV19 and TRBJ2-7; perhaps TRBD2 as D (5 bases). Germline V lookup: CDR1 LNHDA, CDR2 SQIVND (reference sequence). Trimming left V 3 bases short and J 5 bases short, with 17 bases between. CDR3 length: 15 amino acids.

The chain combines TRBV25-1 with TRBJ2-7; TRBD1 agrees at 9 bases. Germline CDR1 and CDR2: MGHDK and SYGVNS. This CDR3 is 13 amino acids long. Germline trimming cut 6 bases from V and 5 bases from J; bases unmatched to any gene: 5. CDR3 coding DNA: TGTGCCAGCAGCTCGGACAGGGGCCACGAGCAGTACTTC. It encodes CASSSDRGHEQYF.

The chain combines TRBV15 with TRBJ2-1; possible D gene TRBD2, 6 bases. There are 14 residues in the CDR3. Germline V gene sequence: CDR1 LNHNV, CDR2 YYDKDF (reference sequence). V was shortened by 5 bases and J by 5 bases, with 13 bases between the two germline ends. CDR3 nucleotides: TGTGCCACCAGCGGGGAGCGGGTCCACAATGAGCAGTTCTTC. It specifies CATSGERVHNEQFF.

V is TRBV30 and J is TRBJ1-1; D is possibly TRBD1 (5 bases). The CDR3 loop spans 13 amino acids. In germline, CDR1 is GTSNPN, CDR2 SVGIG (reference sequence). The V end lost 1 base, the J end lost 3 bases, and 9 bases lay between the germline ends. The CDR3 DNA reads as TGTGCCTGGAGTGGGCAGGGATACACTGAAGCTTTCTTT. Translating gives CAWSGQGYTEAFF.

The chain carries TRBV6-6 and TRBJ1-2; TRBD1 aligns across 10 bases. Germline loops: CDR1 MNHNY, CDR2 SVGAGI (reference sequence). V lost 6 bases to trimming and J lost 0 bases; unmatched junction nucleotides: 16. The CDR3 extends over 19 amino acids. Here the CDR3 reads CASSYGTGTGVFANYGYTF. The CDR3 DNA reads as TGTGCCAGCAGCTACGGGACCGGGACAGGGGTTTTTGCTAACTATGGCTACACCTTC.

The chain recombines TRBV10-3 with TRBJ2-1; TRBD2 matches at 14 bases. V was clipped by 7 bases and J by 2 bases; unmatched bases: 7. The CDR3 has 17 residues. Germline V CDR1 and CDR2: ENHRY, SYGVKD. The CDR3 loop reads CAIKGTSGSGTYNEQFF. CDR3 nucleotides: TGTGCCATCAAGGGGACTAGCGGGAGTGGCACCTACAATGAGCAGTTCTTC.

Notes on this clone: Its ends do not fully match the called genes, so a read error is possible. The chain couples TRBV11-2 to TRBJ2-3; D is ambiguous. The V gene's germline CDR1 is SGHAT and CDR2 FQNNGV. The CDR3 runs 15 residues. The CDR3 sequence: CASSLAGSRTDTQYF. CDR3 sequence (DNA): TGTGCCAGCAGTTTAGCAGGTAGTCGAACAGATACGCAGTATTTT.

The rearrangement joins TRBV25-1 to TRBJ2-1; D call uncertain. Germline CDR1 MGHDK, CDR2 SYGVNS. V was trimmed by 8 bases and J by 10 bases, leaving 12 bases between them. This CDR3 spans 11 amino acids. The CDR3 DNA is TGTGCCAGCCGACTGACTCGAGAGCAGTTCTTC. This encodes CASRLTREQFF.